This entry lists 21 T cell receptor beta chains sequenced from one sample in a study of T cell responses to AZD1222 COVID-19 vaccine. TCRdb's table, derived via immunoSEQ multiplex PCR, lists solely in-frame clones and lacks some. Of 95,000 to 150,000 clones in the sample, 92% were seen once. Sequencing used peripheral blood, obtained 28 days after the second AZD1222 dose. These receptor sequences come from an adult who received the AZD1222 COVID-19 vaccine.

This chain links TRBV28 with TRBJ1-2, with unresolved D. The CDR3 extends over 11 amino acids. Germline CDR1 and CDR2: MDHEN and SYDVKM. V lost 4 bases to trimming and J lost 1 base, with 1 base between them. CDR3 amino acids: CASSYNYGYTF. The CDR3 nucleotides are TGTGCCAGCAGTTATAACTATGGCTACACCTTC.

This clone was seen a single time. V gene TRBV4-1 combines with J gene TRBJ1-1; D uncertain. The germline V gene encodes CDR1 MGHRA and CDR2 YSYEKL. The CDR3 totals 14 residues. V shed 0 bases and J shed 2 bases, with 7 bases lying between them. The CDR3 bases are TGCGCCAGCAGCCAAGAAGCGCGAAACACTGAAGCTTTCTTT. The encoded protein is CASSQEARNTEAFF.

V usage is TRBV6-1 and J usage is TRBJ2-1, with no clear D. CDR1 MNHNS and CDR2 SASEGT come from the germline V gene. The CDR3 loop spans 16 amino acids. V was clipped by 2 bases and J by 4 bases, with 15 bases between them. The DNA for the CDR3 is TGTGCCAGCAGTGAATTGGATCTCCGCAGTTACAATGAGCAGTTCTTC. Translation: CASSELDLRSYNEQFF.

The CDR3 is CASSFFRDRESSPLHF. DNA of the CDR3: TGTGCCAGCAGTTTCTTCCGGGACAGGGAATCTTCACCCCTCCACTTT. The chain recombines TRBV6-5 with TRBJ1-6; TRBD1 agrees at 9 bases. The germline CDR1 and CDR2 sequences are MNHEY and SVGAGI. With 4 bases clipped from V and 9 bases from J, the junction kept 10 bases outside the gene matches. This CDR3 contains 16 residues.

The chain employs TRBV5-4 and TRBJ2-2; 9 bases are shared with TRBD2. CDR1 and CDR2 (germline): SGHNT, YYREEE (reference sequence). The CDR3 contains 19 residues. J gave up 3 bases and V 3 bases, and 15 bases lay outside the gene matches. The CDR3 DNA follows: TGTGCCAGCAGCTCCCCGGTGGGGGCTAGCGGGACAGACACCGGGGAGCTGTTTTTT. Protein: CASSSPVGASGTDTGELFF.

The chain links TRBV29-1 to TRBJ1-1; D is possibly TRBD1 (5 bases). Trimming removed 7 bases at V and 7 bases at J, with 16 bases between. The CDR3 covers 12 residues. Germline assignment: CDR1 SQVTM and CDR2 ANQGSEA. CDR3 residues: CSGGDGGFEAFF. CDR3 coding DNA: TGCAGCGGCGGAGATGGGGGGTTTGAAGCTTTCTTT.

V and J are TRBV19 and TRBJ2-3; TRBD1 aligns across 7 bases. Trimming at V came to 7 bases and at J to 2 bases, leaving 9 bases not matched to a gene. Germline V gives CDR1 LNHDA, CDR2 SQIVND (reference sequence). There are 15 residues in the CDR3. Written as DNA, the CDR3 is TGTGCCAGTAAAACAGGGGCGTTGGACACAGATACGCAGTATTTT. Translation gives CASKTGALDTDTQYF.

The rearrangement uses TRBV19 and TRBJ1-2, with no clear D. This CDR3 spans 14 amino acids. V was cut by 3 bases and J by 1 base, with 9 bases left in between. CDR1 and CDR2 (germline): LNHDA, SQIVND (reference sequence). In DNA form, the CDR3 reads TGTGCCAGTAGTATTTTGCCAGATAACTATGGCTACACCTTC. Translating gives CASSILPDNYGYTF.

The chain couples TRBV28 to TRBJ1-3; D remains unclear. The germline CDR1 and CDR2 sequences are MDHEN and SYDVKM. V was trimmed by 2 bases and J by 2 bases, leaving 10 bases between them. This CDR3 has 15 residues. DNA for the CDR3: TGTGCCAGCAGTTTACCAGAAAGGACTGGAAACACCATATATTTT. Translation: CASSLPERTGNTIYF.

This rearrangement joins TRBV10-3 to TRBJ2-3; unclear D gene. Trimming left V 0 bases short and J 0 bases short, with 7 bases between. CDR3 length: 15 residues. Germline-derived CDR1 and CDR2 are ENHRY and SYGVKD. The CDR3 region is CAISESYASTDTQYF. The CDR3 region has the DNA TGTGCCATCAGTGAGTCTTACGCCAGCACAGATACGCAGTATTTT.

This clone appeared a few times. The V gene is TRBV7-9, the J gene TRBJ2-7; D unclear. The V end was cut by 2 bases, the J end by 5 bases, with 7 bases between. Per the germline V gene, CDR1 is SEHNR and CDR2 is FQNEAQ (reference sequence). The CDR3 extends over 12 amino acids. DNA of the CDR3: TGTGCCAGCAGCTTAAGTCAGCACGAGCAGTACTTC. Translating gives CASSLSQHEQYF.

The rearrangement links TRBV28 to TRBJ2-5; 10 bases map to TRBD2. The length of the CDR3 is 14 residues. CDR1 MDHEN and CDR2 SYDVKM come from the germline V gene. The junction had 3 bases not matched to a gene; V was cut back by 5 bases and J by 3 bases. The CDR3 loop reads CASSPLAGKETQYF. DNA for the CDR3: TGTGCCAGCAGTCCACTAGCGGGGAAAGAGACCCAGTACTTC.

CDR3 nucleotides: TGCGCCAGCAGCCAACCTTACAAGACAGTGGCAACTAATGAAAAACTGTTTTTT. Encoded protein: CASSQPYKTVATNEKLFF. V is TRBV4-1 and J is TRBJ1-4, with a weak D call TRBD1 (5 bases). V lost 2 bases, J lost 0 bases, and 16 bases lay in between. This CDR3 comprises 18 residues. CDR1 is MGHRA, CDR2 YSYEKL, per germline.

This sequence joins TRBV6-5 and TRBJ2-3, with D possibly matching TRBD1 (5 bases). The CDR3 runs 13 residues. Germline V gives CDR1 MNHEY, CDR2 SVGAGI. Trimming removed 6 bases from V and 1 base from J, with 8 bases in between. CDR3: CASRGLGTDTQYF. CDR3 DNA: TGTGCCAGCAGGGGGCTGGGCACAGATACGCAGTATTTT.

This chain joins TRBV9 and TRBJ1-4; TRBD1 agrees at 8 bases. The V segment lost 3 bases and the J segment 0 bases; nucleotides outside the gene matches: 4. The CDR3 runs to 16 residues. Per the germline V gene, CDR1 is SGDLS and CDR2 is YYNGEE. The CDR3 loop reads CASSEGTGSTNEKLFF. Here the CDR3 DNA reads TGTGCCAGCAGCGAGGGGACAGGCTCAACTAATGAAAAACTGTTTTTT.

The chain couples TRBV9 to TRBJ2-3; 7 bases are a match to TRBD2. The junction had 8 bases not matched to a gene; V was cut back by 4 bases and J by 0 bases. The CDR3 sequence is 16 residues long. Germline CDR1 and CDR2: SGDLS and YYNGEE. CDR3 residues: CASSPAGPTSTDTQYF. CDR3 nucleotide sequence: TGTGCCAGCAGCCCAGCGGGGCCTACTAGCACAGATACGCAGTATTTT.

This chain uses TRBV10-1 with TRBJ2-5; the D gene is possibly TRBD2 (6 bases). The CDR3 extends over 16 amino acids. Germline-derived CDR1 and CDR2 are WNHNN and SYGVQD (reference sequence). Trimming stripped 6 bases from V and 3 bases from J, with 20 bases between. This CDR3 is CASSPGLPHRKETQYF. DNA of the CDR3: TGCGCCAGCAGCCCGGGACTGCCTCACCGGAAAGAGACCCAGTACTTC.

This clone was picked up one time. The J gene is TRBJ1-4, the V gene TRBV7-9; 8 nucleotides line up with TRBD1. Germline assignment: CDR1 SEHNR and CDR2 FQNEAQ (reference sequence). This CDR3 spans 17 amino acids. V lost 1 base and J lost 3; bases outside the gene matches: 7. The CDR3 here is CASSLEGTGRPNEKLFF. The CDR3, as DNA: TGTGCCAGCAGCTTAGAGGGGACAGGTCGTCCTAATGAAAAACTGTTTTTT.

The genes are TRBV2 and TRBJ2-4; D is ambiguous. Germline values: CDR1 SNHLY, CDR2 FYNNEI. V dropped 4 bases and J dropped 1 base, with 11 bases sitting between them. This CDR3 spans 15 amino acids. The CDR3 loop reads CASSVDLAAKNIQYF. The CDR3, as DNA: TGTGCCAGCAGTGTAGACTTGGCGGCCAAAAACATTCAGTACTTC.

This clone was found once. The chain links TRBV5-1 to TRBJ1-5; 7 bases agree with TRBD1. CDR3 length: 16 amino acids. After removal of 4 bases from V and 3 bases from J, the junction contained 10 bases not matched to a gene. CDR1 SGHRS and CDR2 YFSETQ come from the germline V gene. CDR3 nucleotides: TGCGCCAGCAGCCGCGCTCCGGGACAGTCCAATCAGCCCCAGCATTTT. This translates into CASSRAPGQSNQPQHF.

The chain joins TRBV28 to TRBJ1-2, with D possibly being TRBD1 (5 bases). Trimming shortened V by 3 bases and J by 7 bases, and 15 bases separated the two germline ends. Germline values: CDR1 MDHEN, CDR2 SYDVKM. This CDR3 is 14 amino acids long. The CDR3 DNA reads TGTGCCAGCAGTTTCACCCCAGGGAGTCGTGGCTACACCTTC. Translating it yields CASSFTPGSRGYTF.